The clone carrying this T cell receptor (beta chain) was recorded only once. Its antigen is not known. The sample originates from a study of T cells in localized non-small cell lung cancer. Clones were sequenced by immunoSEQ multiplex PCR, and TCRdb holds only the in-frame ones, with some missing. The profile shows approximately 18,000 clones, approximately 80% of them singletons. Regarding the study as a whole: Median detection of top 100 tumor clones in adjacent lung was around 60 clones. Longer overall survival accompanied higher blood T cell density. Uninvolved adjacent lung showed peak T cell clonality, exceeding tumor.

The CDR3 is made up of 14 amino acids. V was cut by 5 bases and J by 0 bases, with 9 bases left in between. The germline CDR1 and CDR2 sequences are SGHNT and YENEEA. The chain has TRBV11-3 and TRBJ2-3; D is perhaps TRBD2 (6 bases). The receptor was isolated from an older female donor with stage I lung adenocarcinoma. The starting material was peripheral blood, obtained before any cancer treatment. CDR3 loop: CASSPTRSTDTQYF. The CDR3 bases are TGTGCCAGCAGCCCGACTAGGAGCACAGATACGCAGTATTTT.